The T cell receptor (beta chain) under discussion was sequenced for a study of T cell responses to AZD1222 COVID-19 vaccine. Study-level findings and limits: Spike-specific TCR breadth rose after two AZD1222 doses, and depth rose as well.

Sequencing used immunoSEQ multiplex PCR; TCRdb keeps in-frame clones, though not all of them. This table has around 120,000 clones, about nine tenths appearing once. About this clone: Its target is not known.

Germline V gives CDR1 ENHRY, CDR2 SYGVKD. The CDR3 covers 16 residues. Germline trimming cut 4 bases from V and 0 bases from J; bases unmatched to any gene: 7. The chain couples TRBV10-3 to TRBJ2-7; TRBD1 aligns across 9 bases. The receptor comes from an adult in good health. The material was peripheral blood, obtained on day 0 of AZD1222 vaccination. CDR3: CAISGTGQGSSYEQYF. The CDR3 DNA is TGTGCCATCAGTGGTACCGGACAGGGGAGCTCCTACGAGCAGTACTTC.